These 5 T cell receptor beta chains share one sample of origin, sequenced in a study of T cell repertoires in cytomegalovirus infection. Each CDR3 protein gets one entry after TCRdb re-called the reads with MiXCR. This sample has about 490,000 distinct CDR3 sequences, with 16% found just once. The sample taken for sequencing was CD8+ T cells from PBMCs. Receptor source: a human donor in good health (CMV status not recorded). Some clones in this sample may be carry-over from other donors' samples.

This clonotype was counted ten times or more. V usage is TRBV20-1 and J usage is TRBJ1-1, with D possibly TRBD1 on 5 matching bases. The germline V and J ends were trimmed by 5 bases and 6 bases, with 16 bases remaining between them. There are 13 residues in the CDR3. Germline V CDR1 and CDR2: DFQATT, SNEGSKA (reference sequence). The CDR3 protein is CSAEGQGWPEAFF. CDR3 sequence (DNA): TGCAGTGCTGAGGGGCAGGGATGGCCTGAAGCTTTCTTT.

This clonotype was picked up many times. This sequence joins TRBV29-1 and TRBJ2-1, with no clear D. V was trimmed by 1 base and J by 10 bases, leaving 5 bases between them. The CDR3 length is 10 residues. Germline V CDR1 and CDR2: SQVTM, ANQGSEA. Here the CDR3 reads CSVEGNEQFF. For the CDR3, the DNA is TGCAGCGTTGAAGGCAACGAGCAGTTCTTC.

This clonotype has just a few counts. The chain carries TRBV12-5 and TRBJ1-1; unclear D gene. This CDR3 has 14 residues. Germline CDR1 and CDR2: LGHNT and FRNRAP. Trimming cost V 0 bases and J 1 base, with 6 bases left between them. CDR3 sequence reads: CASGLVTGNTEAFF. The CDR3 DNA reads TGTGCTAGTGGTTTGGTGACGGGGAACACTGAAGCTTTCTTT.

This clonotype was counted many times. The V call is TRBV7-3, the J call TRBJ2-3; perhaps D is TRBD1 or TRBD2 (5 bases each). V was cut by 6 bases and J by 0 bases, with 10 bases left in between. The CDR3 is 14 amino acids. Germline values: CDR1 SGHTA, CDR2 FQGTGA. The CDR3 nucleotides read TGTGCCAGCAGTCCTGGGGGTAGCACAGATACGCAGTATTTT. It encodes CASSPGGSTDTQYF. Drawing the rest from reference TRBV7-3 and TRBJ2-3, the complete variable domain is GAGVSQTPSNKVTEKGKYVELRCDPISGHTALYWYRQSLGQGPEFLIYFQGTGAADDSGLPNDRFFAVRPEGSVSTLKIQRTERGDSAVYLCASSPGGSTDTQYFGPGTRLTVL.

The chain is built from TRBV7-9 and TRBJ1-5; weak D call: TRBD1 (6 bases). V lost 6 bases and J 13 bases, leaving 19 bases between the germline ends. Germline V gives CDR1 SEHNR, CDR2 FQNEAQ (reference sequence). The CDR3 loop spans 13 amino acids. DNA of the CDR3: TGTGCCAGCAGGGGCGCGGGCAGGGGATTACAGCATTTT. The encoded protein is CASRGAGRGLQHF.